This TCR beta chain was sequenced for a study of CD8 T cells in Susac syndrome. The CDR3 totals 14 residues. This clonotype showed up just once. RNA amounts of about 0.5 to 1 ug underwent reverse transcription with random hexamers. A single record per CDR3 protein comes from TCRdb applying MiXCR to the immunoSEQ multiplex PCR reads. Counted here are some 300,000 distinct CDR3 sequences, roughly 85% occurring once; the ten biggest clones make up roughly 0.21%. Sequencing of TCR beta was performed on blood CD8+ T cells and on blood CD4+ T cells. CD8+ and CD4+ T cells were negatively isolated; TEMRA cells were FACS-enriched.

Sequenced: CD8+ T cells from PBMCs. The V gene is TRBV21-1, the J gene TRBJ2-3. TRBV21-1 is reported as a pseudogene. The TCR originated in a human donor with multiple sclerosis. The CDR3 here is CASSKKWDTDTQYF. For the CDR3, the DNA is TGTGCCAGCAGCAAAAAATGGGACACAGATACGCAGTATTTT.